This is a list of T cell receptor beta chains from one sample in a study of control samples from healthy donors and cancer patients. TCRdb keeps only in-frame clones here, not all; method: immunoSEQ multiplex PCR. The table records around 170,000 clones, just over 90% of them present only once. Sequenced: blood. The receptor set was obtained from a young man in good health. Each CDR3 is given with its conserved first and last residue. Fields, in order: V gene, D gene, J gene, clone size, CDR3 DNA, CDR3 protein. The D gene is left open where the match is weak. The size field is filled for only some rows; it gives once, few, many or a size class.

>TRBV15|TRBD1|TRBJ1-3|-
TGTGCCACCAGCAGCGGGACAGGTACTTCTGGAAACACCATATATTTT
CATSSGTGTSGNTIYF
>TRBV19|-|TRBJ1-4|-
TGTGCCAGTAGTATGCCCGGGGGGGTTGCTAATGAAAAACTGTTTTTT
CASSMPGGVANEKLFF
>TRBV6-2/TRBV6-3|-|TRBJ2-3|-
TGTGCCAGCAGCCAGGGTAATACGCAGTATTTT
CASSQGNTQYF
>TRBV27|-|TRBJ2-1|few
TGTGCCAGCCATACCATTGGGGATAGCAATGAGCAGTTCTTC
CASHTIGDSNEQFF
>TRBV30|TRBD1|TRBJ1-1|-
TGTGCCAGTAGACAGGGGGTCACTGAAGCTTTCTTT
CASRQGVTEAFF
>TRBV6-5|-|TRBJ2-7|-
TGTGCCACCAACCAGGGGGGCGGCGCCGAGCAGTACTTC
CATNQGGGAEQYF
>TRBV6-5|-|TRBJ2-1|few
TGTGCCAGCTCCATCCGCTCCTACAATGAGCAGTTCTTC
CASSIRSYNEQFF
>TRBV6-5|-|TRBJ1-2|-
TGTGCCAGCAGCCCCCTGACAGGTTCTCCCTATGGCTACACCTTC
CASSPLTGSPYGYTF
>TRBV9|-|TRBJ1-2|-
TGTGCCAGCACTAGGGGAGTTTCTGGCTACACCTTC
CASTRGVSGYTF
>TRBV4-1|-|TRBJ2-1|-
TGCGCCAGCAGCCAATCTACGGGGTACTCCTACAATGAGCAGTTCTTC
CASSQSTGYSYNEQFF
>TRBV6-5|-|TRBJ2-1|-
TGTGCCAGCAGTCCACGGTACAATGAGCAGTTCTTC
CASSPRYNEQFF
>TRBV10-3|-|TRBJ2-2|-
TGTGCCATCAGTTCCAAAGGGGGGATGAACACCGGGGAGCTGTTTTTT
CAISSKGGMNTGELFF
>TRBV19|-|TRBJ2-3|-
TGTGCCACCTCTTGGACAGGCACAGATACGCAGTATTTT
CATSWTGTDTQYF
>TRBV2|-|TRBJ2-7|-
TGTGCCAGCAGTGAAGAGGGTCCCTACGAGCAGTACTTC
CASSEEGPYEQYF
>TRBV6-1|TRBD1|TRBJ1-5|-
TGTGCCAGCAGTGAACAAGGGGGCTATCAGCCCCAGCATTTT
CASSEQGGYQPQHF
>TRBV6-5|-|TRBJ2-1|-
TGTGCCAGCAGATTAGCGGCTTCCTACAATGAGCAGTTCTTC
CASRLAASYNEQFF
>TRBV7-9|-|TRBJ1-6|-
TGTGCCAGCAGCCCAGTGGGGCGATCACCCCTCCACTTT
CASSPVGRSPLHF
>TRBV15|-|TRBJ1-6|few
TGTGCCACCAGCAATTTAGGGTCACCCCTCCACTTT
CATSNLGSPLHF
>TRBV15|-|TRBJ1-5|-
TGTGCCACCAGCAGAGATCTTCTAGGGGGTGACCAGCCCCAGCATTTT
CATSRDLLGGDQPQHF
>TRBV5-1|-|TRBJ1-1|-
TGCGCCAGCAACCCCACCACCTCGAGCACTGAAGCTTTCTTT
CASNPTTSSTEAFF
>TRBV3-1/TRBV3-2|-|TRBJ1-2|-
TGTGCCAGCAGCCAAATCCCAGGACAGCACTATGGCTACACCTTC
CASSQIPGQHYGYTF
>TRBV24-1|-|TRBJ1-5|-
TGTGCCACCAGTGATTGCACAGGGAAGGGCCCGGGATTATATAGCAATCAGCCCCAGCATTTT
CATSDCTGKGPGLYSNQPQHF
>TRBV6-6|TRBD1|TRBJ1-2|-
TGTGCCACTCGACAGGGGAAAGACTATGGCTACACCTTC
CATRQGKDYGYTF
>TRBV6-2/TRBV6-3|-|TRBJ2-7|-
TGTGCCAGCAGTTACCCGGGGGACGGAAGGGAGCAGTACTTC
CASSYPGDGREQYF
>TRBV15|TRBD2|TRBJ2-1|-
TGTGCCACCACCCCACGCCAAACTAGCGGGGGGGCCCATGAGCAGTTCTTC
CATTPRQTSGGAHEQFF
>TRBV28|-|TRBJ1-2|-
TGTGCCAGCAGTTTGGGGGCGGGGTGGTATGGCTACACCTTC
CASSLGAGWYGYTF
>TRBV28|TRBD2|TRBJ2-7|-
TGTGCCAGCAGTTTAGGGCTAGCGGGAGTTGTCTACGAGCAGTACTTC
CASSLGLAGVVYEQYF
>TRBV6-2/TRBV6-3|-|TRBJ1-5|-
TGTGCCAGCAGTTACTGGGACGGCGGAGGACCCCAGCATTTT
CASSYWDGGGPQHF
>TRBV19|TRBD1|TRBJ1-5|-
TGTGCCAGTAGTATCCCCACAGGGGCGGCTCAGCCCCAGCATTTT
CASSIPTGAAQPQHF
>TRBV7-9|-|TRBJ1-2|-
TGTGCCAGCCAACCGGGACCCTTGACAGGCTACACCTTC
CASQPGPLTGYTF
>TRBV28|-|TRBJ1-5|-
TGTGCCAGCAGTTTAACAGGGATACAGCCCCAGCATTTT
CASSLTGIQPQHF
>TRBV29-1|-|TRBJ1-2|-
TGCAGCGTTGCAGGGGATCATGGCTACACCTTC
CSVAGDHGYTF
>TRBV12-3/TRBV12-4|-|TRBJ2-3|-
TGTGCCAGCAGTTTAATTGGGGCAACCTCGCAGTATTTT
CASSLIGATSQYF
>TRBV27|-|TRBJ1-2|-
TGTGCCAGCAGTGAGGATGGGGAGGGGGATGGCTACACCTTC
CASSEDGEGDGYTF
>TRBV4-1|-|TRBJ1-5|-
TGCGCCAGCAGCCAAGAGCCCAGGGGTTACAATCAGCCCCAGCATTTT
CASSQEPRGYNQPQHF
>TRBV11-2|-|TRBJ2-3|-
TGTGCCAGCAGCTCAGACCACACAGATACGCAGTATTTT
CASSSDHTDTQYF
>TRBV4-1|-|TRBJ1-1|-
TGCGCCAGCAGCCTAGAAGATACTGAAGCTTTCTTT
CASSLEDTEAFF
>TRBV7-9|TRBD1|TRBJ1-1|-
TGTGCCAGCAGCGCACAACAGGGGCGGAGTGAAGCTTTCTTT
CASSAQQGRSEAFF
>TRBV14|-|TRBJ1-4|-
TGTGCCAGCAGCCAAGAAGGGAGCATTGGTGAAAAACTGTTTTTT
CASSQEGSIGEKLFF
>TRBV4-2|-|TRBJ2-7|-
TGTGCCAGCAGCCCAAATTTAGTAGGGTCCTACGAGCAGTACTTC
CASSPNLVGSYEQYF
>TRBV29-1|-|TRBJ2-2|-
TGCAGCGCCGGGACTAACACCGGGGAGCTGTTTTTT
CSAGTNTGELFF
>TRBV9|-|TRBJ1-1|-
TGTGCCAGCAGCGGGCCCGGTGGTGAAGCTTTCTTT
CASSGPGGEAFF
>TRBV19|-|TRBJ1-3|once
TGTGCCAGTAGTATGTACGGGAACACCATATATTTT
CASSMYGNTIYF
>TRBV7-8|TRBD1|TRBJ1-5|-
TGTGCCAGCAGCTTAGAGGGGGCTCGCAATCAGCCCCAGCATTTT
CASSLEGARNQPQHF
>TRBV7-8|TRBD1|TRBJ1-2|-
TGTGCCAGCAGGGCAACAGGGGGGTTAAGCTATGGCTACACCTTC
CASRATGGLSYGYTF
>TRBV5-1|-|TRBJ2-1|once
TGCGCCAGCAGCTCGGGGGCCCCGGGGGTCGATGAGCAGTTCTTC
CASSSGAPGVDEQFF
>TRBV9|TRBD2|TRBJ2-1|once
TGTGCCAGCAGCGTTAGCGGGGGCGGCTACAATGAGCAGTTCTTC
CASSVSGGGYNEQFF